One and the same sample provided the 17 T cell receptor beta chains below, sequenced in a study of T cells after yellow fever vaccination. Each CDR3 protein gets one entry after TCRdb re-called the 5' RACE reads with MiXCR. The sample includes under 150,000 distinct CDR3 sequences, 7.7% seen only once; the top ten take around 0.73%. The sequences come from CD4+ T cells sorted from PBMCs, collected 5 days after the yellow fever booster vaccination. All receptors derive from a young man who received the YFV17D yellow fever vaccine.

At least ten counts were recorded for this clonotype. This chain uses TRBV18 with TRBJ2-5, with TRBD1 matching 9 bases. V was clipped by 2 bases and J by 3 bases; unmatched bases: 1. CDR3 size: 14 residues. Germline V gene lookup returns CDR1 KGHSH and CDR2 LQKENI. CDR3 residues: CASSPRTGEETQYF. For the CDR3, the DNA is TGTGCCAGCTCACCAAGGACAGGGGAAGAGACCCAGTACTTC.

Turning to this clonotype: A much larger clone sits a single nucleotide away, making a read error possible. The chain employs TRBV29-1 and TRBJ2-4; 7 bases are a match to TRBD1. The CDR3 has 15 amino acids. From germline, CDR1 is SQVTM and CDR2 ANQGSEA. V shed 6 bases, J shed 2 bases, and the junction held 10 bases outside the gene matches. CDR3 sequence (DNA): TGCAGCGTCCTATTTAACAGGGGCACCAAAAACATTCAGTACTTC. It codes for CSVLFNRGTKNIQYF.

This clonotype was seen many times. The V gene is TRBV6-1, the J gene TRBJ1-2; D not resolved. Germline-derived CDR1 and CDR2 are MNHNS and SASEGT. Deletions cut 4 bases from V and 2 bases from J, with 8 bases between. The CDR3 sequence is 13 residues long. CDR3 protein: CASSGSANYGYTF. In DNA form, the CDR3 reads TGTGCCAGCAGTGGATCGGCCAACTATGGCTACACCTTC.

This clonotype was seen ten or more times. The chain combines TRBV7-7 with TRBJ2-1; D is perhaps TRBD1 or TRBD2 (6 bases each). Per germline, CDR1 SSHAT and CDR2 FNYEAQ (reference sequence). This CDR3 region has 15 residues. V shed 1 base and J shed 4 bases, with 11 bases lying between them. The CDR3 region has the DNA TGTGCCAGCAGCTTAGAGGAGGGGGAGTACAATGAGCAGTTCTTC. Residues: CASSLEEGEYNEQFF.

This clonotype was seen many times. This rearrangement joins TRBV7-8 to TRBJ2-5; D may be TRBD1 (5 bases). CDR3 length: 13 amino acids. Trimming removed 1 base from V and 2 bases from J, with 5 bases in between. Germline V CDR1 and CDR2: SGHVS, FQNEAQ. The CDR3 spells CASSLDRQETQYF. Written as DNA, the CDR3 is TGTGCCAGCAGCTTAGACAGGCAAGAGACCCAGTACTTC. Based on the CDR3 plus reference TRBV7-8 and TRBJ2-5, the full variable domain is GAGVSQSPRYKVAKRGQDVALRCDPISGHVSLFWYQQALGQGPEFLTYFQNEAQLDKSGLPSDRFFAERPEGSVSTLKIQRTQQEDSAVYLCASSLDRQETQYFGPGTRLLVL.

In this sample, this clonotype turned up many times. This chain links TRBV7-8 with TRBJ1-6, with D uncertain. CDR1 and CDR2 (germline): SGHVS, FQNEAQ. The CDR3 spans 15 residues. Trimming removed 10 bases from V and 10 bases from J, with 23 bases in between. The DNA for the CDR3 is TGTGCCACCACCCCGATTGGGAGGCACGGCTCACCCCTCCACTTT. This gives the protein CATTPIGRHGSPLHF.

This clonotype was seen repeatedly, ten times or more. The rearrangement links TRBV7-2 to TRBJ2-7; D is possibly TRBD1 (5 bases). The CDR3 is 16 amino acids. Germline lookup yields CDR1 SGHTA and CDR2 FQGNSA. V lost 0 bases, J lost 3 bases, and 15 bases lay in between. The CDR3 DNA sequence: TGTGCCAGCAGCTTAGCGAGGATGGGCAGGGACTACGAGCAGTACTTC. Its translation is CASSLARMGRDYEQYF.

This clonotype was seen repeatedly, ten times or more. This chain connects TRBV10-3 to TRBJ2-3; 10 bases align to TRBD2. CDR1 and CDR2 (germline): ENHRY, SYGVKD. V shed 3 bases, J shed 4 bases, and the junction held 13 bases outside the gene matches. The CDR3 covers 18 residues. CDR3 sequence: CAISDKLLAGDLADTQYF. The CDR3 region has the DNA TGTGCCATCAGTGATAAGCTCCTAGCGGGAGATTTGGCAGATACGCAGTATTTT.

This clonotype has ten or more counts. For the CDR3, the DNA is TGTGCCAGCGGGCGGGGGGGGTCTCAAACAGATACGCAGTATTTT. It encodes CASGRGGSQTDTQYF. The chain has TRBV6-1 and TRBJ2-3, with TRBD2 matching 9 bases. The CDR3 contains 15 residues. Losses at the gene ends were 8 bases for V and 3 bases for J; bases not matched to a gene: 9. CDR1 and CDR2 (germline): MNHNS, SASEGT.

About this clonotype: This may come from a read error, since a much larger clone is one base off. The V call is TRBV11-1, the J call TRBJ2-5; D is unclear. Per germline, CDR1 SGHAT and CDR2 FQDESV (reference sequence). The V and J ends lost 3 bases and 5 bases respectively, with 10 bases between them. CDR3 size: 13 residues. For the CDR3, the DNA is TGTGCCAGCAGCTTTGAGCAGCTGGAGACCCAGTACTTC. Translation gives CASSFEQLETQYF.

This clonotype was seen repeatedly, ten times or more. The chain combines TRBV3-1 with TRBJ2-2; D is unresolved. Germline V gene sequence: CDR1 LGHDT, CDR2 YNNKEL (reference sequence). V was clipped by 4 bases and J by 7 bases, with 10 bases between them. This CDR3 has 13 amino acids. The CDR3 reads CASSPNFRGELFF. The CDR3 nucleotides read TGTGCCAGCAGCCCGAACTTCCGCGGGGAGCTGTTTTTT.

Regarding this clonotype: Its ends do not fully match the called genes, so a read error is possible. This chain connects TRBV7-2 to TRBJ2-7, with 7 nucleotides matching TRBD2. The CDR3 has 13 amino acids. Germline V gene sequence: CDR1 SGHTA, CDR2 FQGNSA. The CDR3, as DNA: TGTGCCAGCAGCTTAGCGTTGCCTAGCGGTCCCCACTTC. This translates into CASSLALPSGPHF.

In this sample, this clonotype turned up many times. The DNA of the CDR3 is TGTGCCAGTAGAAAGGGACCAGACTACGAGCAGTACTTC. This gives the protein CASRKGPDYEQYF. The gene calls are TRBV19 and TRBJ2-7; perhaps D is TRBD1 or TRBD2 (5 bases each). There are 13 residues in the CDR3. CDR1 and CDR2 (germline): LNHDA, SQIVND (reference sequence). V was pared by 6 bases and J by 3 bases, with 12 bases between.

This clonotype was detected many times. The chain uses TRBV29-1 and TRBJ2-3; 10 bases line up with TRBD2. Germline values: CDR1 SQVTM, CDR2 ANQGSEA. The trim removed 4 bases at V and 10 bases at J, leaving 8 bases unmatched. The CDR3 covers 13 residues. CDR3 region: CSVVLAGSVAQYF. The CDR3 DNA follows: TGCAGCGTTGTACTAGCGGGGTCCGTGGCGCAGTATTTT.

This clonotype was detected many times. The J gene is TRBJ2-2, the V gene TRBV5-4; 7 bases map to TRBD2. V trimming: 2 bases; J trimming: 6 bases; junction bases outside the gene matches: 7. CDR1 SGHNT and CDR2 YYREEE come from the germline V gene (reference sequence). The CDR3 sequence is 15 residues long. The CDR3 region is CASSFSGNAAGELFF. Here the CDR3 DNA reads TGTGCCAGCAGCTTCAGCGGGAATGCGGCCGGGGAGCTGTTTTTT.

The table lists this clonotype with many counts. V is TRBV6-2 or TRBV6-3 and J is TRBJ1-1; 10 bases are a match to TRBD1. The ends lost 7 bases at V and 4 bases at J; junction bases unmatched: 9. This CDR3 is built from 15 residues. Germline V gene lookup returns CDR1 MNHEY and CDR2 SVGEGT. CDR3 protein: CASTTGQGPFTEAFF. The CDR3 nucleotides are TGTGCCAGCACCACGGGACAGGGGCCCTTCACTGAAGCTTTCTTT.

This clonotype was observed at least ten times. The chain employs TRBV6-2 or TRBV6-3 and TRBJ2-1, with D possibly being TRBD2 (6 bases). Per germline, CDR1 MNHEY and CDR2 SVGEGT. The CDR3 loop spans 17 amino acids. The V gene lost 7 bases and the J gene lost 0 bases, with 19 bases spanning the gap. CDR3 sequence (DNA): TGTGCCAGCAACCAGGCGGGACTCACCTTCTCCTACAATGAGCAGTTCTTC. The encoded protein is CASNQAGLTFSYNEQFF.